The entry below describes one T cell receptor (beta chain). Its target is not known. The source of the sample is a study of siplizumab effects on memory and regulatory T cells. Overall study findings and caveats: Proliferating siplizumab-cultured Tregs lacked confirmed suppressive function. Alloreactive sequences tracing back to unstimulated CD4+ memory cells were significantly reduced by siplizumab.

Repertoires were generated with immunoSEQ multiplex PCR, while TCRdb's copy carries only in-frame clones and drops some. The sample lists about 120,000 clones, around 94% occurring once. CDR1 and CDR2 from the germline V gene are SGHNT and YENEEA. V shed 4 bases, J shed 5 bases, and the junction held 7 bases outside the gene matches. The CDR3 is made up of 14 amino acids. This receptor was identified in a human donor in good health. The source material was non-Treg CD4+ T cells sorted from blood. The chain combines TRBV11-3 with TRBJ2-7, with 8 bases matching TRBD1. For the CDR3, the DNA is TGTGCCAGCAGCTCCGGGACAGGTGGGAACGAGCAGTACTTC. This sequence encodes CASSSGTGGNEQYF.